The present T cell receptor (beta chain) was sequenced within a study of T cell responses to AZD1222 COVID-19 vaccine. General observations from the study: With two AZD1222 doses given, Spike-specific TCR breadth and depth both rose. Spike-wide vaccine-associated CD4 TCRs dominated at 160-218 and 743-854. Mostly white British, mostly female donors; authors suggested clonal diversity may be underestimated. Seropositivity was recorded at baseline in only five to seven AZD1222 recipients.

The protocol was immunoSEQ multiplex PCR, while the TCRdb copy is restricted to in-frame clones and leaves out a portion. The data show over 70,000 clones, 88% seen once. The germline CDR1 and CDR2 sequences are LGHNA and YSLEER. This CDR3 spans 15 amino acids. V was clipped by 6 bases and J by 7 bases, with 19 bases between them. Turning to this clone: Its antigen is undetermined.

The V gene is TRBV4-3, the J gene TRBJ2-1, with D possibly called TRBD1 or TRBD2 (6 bases each). Here the sequenced sample was peripheral blood, taken on day 0 of MenACWY control vaccination. The sequence derives from an adult in good health. As DNA, the CDR3 is TGCGCCAGCAGTCGAGAAGGGGGGCCGATTAATGAGCAGTTCTTC. Its translation: CASSREGGPINEQFF.